The present entry profiles one TCR beta chain with its context. The target antigen is unknown. The sample belongs to a study of shared clonotypes between healthy human individuals. Notes on the study in general: Sampling was confined to blood; repertoires within tissues likely differ.

Researchers ran the assay at a deep level. With ten immunoSEQ deep assay plates, unsorted PBMC DNA underwent sequencing. Clones were sequenced by immunoSEQ multiplex PCR, and TCRdb holds only the in-frame ones, with some missing. Of roughly 490,000 clones detected, 65% to 80% appear once; the ten largest clones hold roughly 12%. Sample: PBMCs. The TCR originated in a woman aged 40 to 50 in good health. Some clones in this sample may be carry-over from other donors' samples.

CDR3 in amino acids: CAISGRTSGIETQYF. The CDR3 DNA is TGTGCCATCAGTGGGCGGACTAGCGGGATAGAGACCCAGTACTTC. The genes are TRBV10-3 and TRBJ2-5; 12 nucleotides line up with TRBD2. Per germline, CDR1 ENHRY and CDR2 SYGVKD. The CDR3 extends over 15 amino acids. J lost 4 bases, V lost 4 bases, and 4 bases had no gene match.